These 10 T cell receptor beta chains originate from one sample sequenced in a study of vaccination and CD4 T cells after COVID-19. Described treatment: approximately 9-day PBMC culture with coronavirus spike peptide pools or control peptides (ViraFEST assay). Sequencing of cultured CD4+ T cell DNA used the Oncomine TCR Beta short-read assay. In TCRdb, the PCR reads were re-called with MiXCR into one record per CDR3 protein. Here the sample spans about 14,000 distinct CDR3 sequences, 28% being singletons. Their antigens are not known. The sample was cultured CD4+ T cells from blood. These receptors came from a human donor with COVID-19.

The gene calls are TRBV6-1 and TRBJ1-6, with TRBD1 as a possible D gene (6 bases). V lost 6 bases to trimming and J lost 10 bases, with 22 bases between them. Germline V lookup: CDR1 MNHNS, CDR2 SASEGT. The CDR3 has 16 residues. The CDR3 spells CASSLPTDSPRSPLHF. In nucleotides, the CDR3 is TGTGCCAGCAGCCTCCCTACGGACAGCCCGAGATCACCCCTCCACTTT.

In nucleotides, the CDR3 is TGTGCCAGCTCACGGGAGCGGTCAGGTTCACCCCTCCACTTT. Protein product: CASSRERSGSPLHF. The chain couples TRBV18 to TRBJ1-6; no clear D gene. Looked up from germline, CDR1 is KGHSH and CDR2 is LQKENI. The CDR3 is 14 residues long. V was clipped by 4 bases and J by 9 bases, with 13 bases between them.

By share, this clonotype ranks as medium-sized. The chain couples TRBV7-2 to TRBJ1-1, with D maybe TRBD1 (5 bases). CDR3 length: 11 residues. Germline values: CDR1 SGHTA, CDR2 FQGNSA. The V and J ends lost 6 bases and 4 bases respectively, with 6 bases between them. CDR3 region: CASRGLTEAFF. The CDR3 DNA sequence: TGTGCCAGCAGGGGGCTCACTGAAGCTTTCTTT.

This chain joins TRBV28 and TRBJ2-1; possibly TRBD2 for D (6 bases). The V and J ends lost 2 bases and 10 bases respectively, with 9 bases between them. CDR3 length: 12 residues. The germline V gene has CDR1 MDHEN and CDR2 SYDVKM. CDR3 sequence (DNA): TGTGCCAGCAGTTTAGGTGCGGGGGAGCAGTTCTTC. Translation gives CASSLGAGEQFF.

The V and J genes are TRBV12-3 or TRBV12-4 and TRBJ1-2; D might be TRBD1 (5 bases). This CDR3 spans 14 amino acids. V lost 1 base and J lost 4, with 10 bases in between. In DNA form, the CDR3 reads TGTGCCAGCAGTTTAGATGCAGGGATCTATGGCTACACCTTC. Protein product: CASSLDAGIYGYTF.

By its share, this clonotype is medium-sized. The genes are TRBV7-2 and TRBJ1-1; 8 bases are a match to TRBD1. The germline CDR1 and CDR2 sequences are SGHTA and FQGNSA. The J segment lost 5 bases and the V segment lost 4 bases, leaving 12 bases of the junction unmatched. CDR3 length equals 16 residues. In DNA form, the CDR3 reads TGTGCCAGCAGCTCCGACAGGGGCGGGATTGCGACTGAAGCTTTCTTT. Protein sequence: CASSSDRGGIATEAFF. Using reference TRBV7-2 and TRBJ1-1 for the parts outside the CDR3, the full variable domain is GAGVSQSPSNKVTEKGKDVELRCDPISGHTALYWYRQSLGQGLEFLIYFQGNSAPDKSGLPSDRFSAERTGGSVSTLTIQRTQQEDSAVYLCASSSDRGGIATEAFFGQGTRLTVV.

The chain recombines TRBV4-3 with TRBJ1-1; 10 bases are a match to TRBD1. Germline CDR1 and CDR2: LGHNA and YSLEER. J gave up 1 base and V 1 base, and 0 bases lay outside the gene matches. The length of the CDR3 is 15 residues. CDR3 in amino acids: CASSQGDRGNTEAFF. Here the CDR3 DNA reads TGCGCCAGCAGCCAAGGGGACAGGGGGAACACTGAAGCTTTCTTT.

This clonotype was seen a handful of times. The V gene is TRBV4-1, the J gene TRBJ2-2; the match to TRBD2 covers 12 bases. The V gene end was trimmed by 1 base and the J gene end by 4 bases; junction bases not matched to a gene: 7. This CDR3 has 18 residues. The germline gives CDR1 MGHRA, CDR2 YSYEKL. The CDR3 DNA follows: TGCGCCAGCAGCCAAGTAGGGGTGGGACTAGCGGGCACCGGGGAGCTGTTTTTT. It is translated as CASSQVGVGLAGTGELFF.

This chain connects TRBV28 to TRBJ1-2; D is undetermined. The CDR3 is 15 residues long. Germline CDR1 and CDR2: MDHEN and SYDVKM. V was trimmed by 7 bases and J by 9 bases, leaving 24 bases between them. Written as DNA, the CDR3 is TGTGCCAGCAACCCAAGACACCTACTTGCTTGGAGCTACACCTTC. Translation gives CASNPRHLLAWSYTF.

The chain combines TRBV6-1 with TRBJ1-3, with D possibly matching TRBD1 (5 bases). Trimming stripped 6 bases from V and 2 bases from J, with 11 bases between. The germline V gene has CDR1 MNHNS and CDR2 SASEGT. This CDR3 contains 14 residues. CDR3 bases: TGTGCCAGCAGAGCGGAGACAGCTGGAAACACCATATATTTT. It codes for CASRAETAGNTIYF.